This is a list of T cell receptor beta chains from one sample in a study of CD8+ T cells in alopecia areata. TCRdb's copy holds only in-frame clones and misses some; the assay was immunoSEQ multiplex PCR. Here the sample spans around 160,000 clones, around 47% being singletons. Specimen: CD4+ T cells sorted from blood. The receptor source for this set is a human donor with alopecia areata. The CDR3 runs from the conserved cysteine through the conserved F or W.

J	V	CDR3
TRBJ2-3	TRBV7-6	CASSLNAGVTTDTQYF
TRBJ2-5	TRBV7-8	CASSLDFVSGNQETQYF
TRBJ2-1	TRBV30	CAWRTDYYNEQFF
TRBJ1-5	TRBV29-1	CSVMIGTGLQPQHF
TRBJ1-5	TRBV29-1	CSVVEVDQPQHF
TRBJ2-3	TRBV5-1	CASQAKGADTQYF
TRBJ1-5	TRBV6-1	CATTAQLHQPQHF
TRBJ1-1	TRBV29-1	CSVLTPNTEAFF
TRBJ2-3	TRBV7-9	CASSLIASTDTQYF
TRBJ2-3	TRBV5-1	CASSFVPGDTQYF
TRBJ2-3	TRBV9	CASSPHLAGGGVDTQYF
TRBJ1-2	TRBV25-1	CASSNTGTSSYGYTF
TRBJ2-1	TRBV28	CASSFLGSYNEQFF
TRBJ2-7	TRBV5-1	CASSLGGYEQYF
TRBJ2-5	TRBV27	CASSLSGETQYF
TRBJ2-1	TRBV7-9	CASSLGHGPDEQFF
TRBJ1-1	TRBV29-1	CSVEGEGTEAFF
TRBJ2-1	TRBV30	CAWRLGSGFNEQFF
TRBJ2-3	TRBV19	CASRLAGGTDTQYF
TRBJ2-7	TRBV28	CASSPRTGLPYEQYF
TRBJ2-7	TRBV5-1	CASSLYGTGGPFYEQYF
TRBJ2-5	TRBV15	CATSTGQGAEETQYF
TRBJ1-2	TRBV29-1	CSVVQGNYGYTF
TRBJ2-1	TRBV29-1	CSVGLRLAERNNEQFF
TRBJ2-1	TRBV29-1	CSVTGRGVNEQFF
TRBJ2-1	TRBV7-2	CASSLRTAGGRGNEQFF
TRBJ2-5	TRBV7-8	CASRKPGLQETQYF
TRBJ2-1	TRBV28	CASSSPGRSPEDEQFF
TRBJ2-7	TRBV30	CAWSFSNAYEQYF
TRBJ2-2	TRBV2	CASSRDRENTGELFF
TRBJ2-1	TRBV15	CATSRAARNNEQFF
TRBJ2-5	TRBV29-1	CSVDQGSETQYF
TRBJ2-7	TRBV28	CASSPSGSAYEQYF
TRBJ2-3	TRBV18	CASSPPSATDTQYF
TRBJ2-1	TRBV6-5	CASSYLPGASYNEQFF
TRBJ1-4	TRBV2	CASREDTNNEKLFF
TRBJ2-1	TRBV2	CASSVPGGGYNEQFF
TRBJ2-7	TRBV29-1	CSAQGDTTYEQYF
TRBJ2-7	TRBV28	CASSAGGQGTYEQYF
TRBJ2-2	TRBV27	CASSKRAKLGTGELFF
TRBJ2-7	TRBV5-6	CASRPRGLGYEQYF
TRBJ2-1	TRBV29-1	CSVTGTHSNYNEQFF
TRBJ2-7	TRBV20-1	CSASEEQYF
TRBJ2-3	TRBV5-1	CASSHGTSTDTQYF
TRBJ2-3	TRBV28	CASSPRDTQYF
TRBJ1-2	TRBV10-3	CAISGTRIGYTF
TRBJ1-5	TRBV5-1	CASSLVPTGLDQPQHF
TRBJ1-2	TRBV28	CASTRQGAIYGYTF